This T cell receptor beta chain was retrieved from a study of cytomegalovirus exposure and HLA in healthy donors. Study findings and constraints: Cytomegalovirus-associated status was assigned to more than 150 TCR beta chains.

In the case of this clone: The antigen is not known.

The donors were part of the validation cohort, which consisted of under 150 subjects and was separate from the first cohort of 666 subjects. Clones were sequenced by immunoSEQ multiplex PCR, and TCRdb holds only the in-frame ones, with some missing. The table records 200,000 to 250,000 clones, 65% to 85% of them present only once. The CDR3 runs 14 residues. V was pared by 5 bases and J by 6 bases, with 5 bases of the junction left unmatched. Germline-derived CDR1 and CDR2 are SGHAT and FQNNGV. This TCR was sampled from a woman between 25 and 40 years old in good health and CMV-seropositive. Material for sequencing was PBMCs. The chain carries TRBV11-2 and TRBJ2-3; 10 nucleotides agree with TRBD1. The CDR3 DNA reads as TGTGCCAGCAGCCGAGACAGGGGGCAGGATACGCAGTATTTT. Translated: CASSRDRGQDTQYF.